The source of this T cell receptor (beta chain) is a study of early stage breast cancer tumors. Broader study findings: Commonly generated sequences made up most enriched TCRB sequences shared between patients.

About this clone: Its antigen is currently unknown.

The germline V and J ends were trimmed by 5 bases and 3 bases, with 13 bases remaining between them. Germline CDR1 reads MNHNY; CDR2 reads SVGAGI (reference sequence). The CDR3 covers 15 residues. Sequenced by immunoSEQ multiplex PCR; TCRdb stores in-frame clones only, minus some. The sample carries 45,000 to 65,000 clones, around 78% recorded once. The specimen sequenced was blood. The receptor was isolated from a person aged 40-50 years with breast cancer. The J gene is TRBJ2-2, the V gene TRBV6-6; no definite D call. This CDR3 is CASSPEAVYTGELFF. The CDR3 DNA reads TGTGCCAGCAGTCCCGAGGCAGTTTACACCGGGGAGCTGTTTTTT.